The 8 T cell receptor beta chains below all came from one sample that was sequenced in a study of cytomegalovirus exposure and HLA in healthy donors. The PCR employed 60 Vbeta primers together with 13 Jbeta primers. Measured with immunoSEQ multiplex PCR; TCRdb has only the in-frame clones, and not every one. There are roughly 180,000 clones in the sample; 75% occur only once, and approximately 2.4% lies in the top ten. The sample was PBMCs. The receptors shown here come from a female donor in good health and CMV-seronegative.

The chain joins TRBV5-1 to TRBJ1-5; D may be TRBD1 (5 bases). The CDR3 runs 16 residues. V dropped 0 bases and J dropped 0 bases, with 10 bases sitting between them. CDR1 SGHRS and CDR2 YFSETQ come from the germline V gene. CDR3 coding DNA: TGCGCCAGCAGCTTGGGGGCAGGGAATAGCAATCAGCCCCAGCATTTT. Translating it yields CASSLGAGNSNQPQHF.

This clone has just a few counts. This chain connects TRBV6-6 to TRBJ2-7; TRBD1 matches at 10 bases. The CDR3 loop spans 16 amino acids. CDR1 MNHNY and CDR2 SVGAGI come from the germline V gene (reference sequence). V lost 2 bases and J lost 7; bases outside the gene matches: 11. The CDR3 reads CASSYLRGQGTTEQYF. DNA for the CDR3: TGTGCCAGCAGTTACCTCCGGGGACAGGGGACGACTGAGCAGTACTTC.

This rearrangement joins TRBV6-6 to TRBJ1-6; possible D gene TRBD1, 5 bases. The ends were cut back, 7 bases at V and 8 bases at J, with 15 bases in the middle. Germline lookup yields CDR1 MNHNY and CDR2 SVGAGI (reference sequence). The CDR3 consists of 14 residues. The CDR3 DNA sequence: TGTGCCAGCACCCCTTTGGGGGAGGATTCACCCCTCCACTTT. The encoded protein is CASTPLGEDSPLHF.

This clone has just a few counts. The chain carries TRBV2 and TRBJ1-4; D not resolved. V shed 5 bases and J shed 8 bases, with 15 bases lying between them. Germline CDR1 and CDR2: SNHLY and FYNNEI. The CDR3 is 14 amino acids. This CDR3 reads CASSPTETEEKLFF. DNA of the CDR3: TGTGCCAGCAGTCCTACAGAGACGGAAGAAAAACTGTTTTTT.

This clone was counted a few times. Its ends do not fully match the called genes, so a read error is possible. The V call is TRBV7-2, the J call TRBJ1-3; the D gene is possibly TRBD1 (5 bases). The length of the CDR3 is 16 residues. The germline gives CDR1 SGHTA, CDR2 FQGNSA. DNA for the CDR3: TGCGCCAGCAGCCAACAACAGGATCTCTCTGGAAACACCATATATTTT. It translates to CASSQQQDLSGNTIYF.

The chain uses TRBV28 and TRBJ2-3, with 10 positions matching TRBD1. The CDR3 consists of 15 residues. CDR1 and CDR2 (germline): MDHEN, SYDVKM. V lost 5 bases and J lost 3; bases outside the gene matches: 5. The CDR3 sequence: CASSLDRGRTDTQYF. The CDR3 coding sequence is TGTGCCAGCAGTCTCGACAGGGGGCGGACAGATACGCAGTATTTT.

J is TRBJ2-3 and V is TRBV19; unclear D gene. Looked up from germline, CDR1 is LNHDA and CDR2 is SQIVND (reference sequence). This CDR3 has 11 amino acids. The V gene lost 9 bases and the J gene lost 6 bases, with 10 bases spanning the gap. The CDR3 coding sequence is TGTGCCAGCACGATGGAGGATACGCAGTATTTT. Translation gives CASTMEDTQYF.

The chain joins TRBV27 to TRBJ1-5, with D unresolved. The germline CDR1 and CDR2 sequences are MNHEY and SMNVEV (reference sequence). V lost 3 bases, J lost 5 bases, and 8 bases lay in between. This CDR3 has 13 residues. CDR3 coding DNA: TGTGCCAGCAGTTTGGGCAACCATCAGCCCCAGCATTTT. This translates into CASSLGNHQPQHF.